Below, 17 T cell receptor beta chains from the same sample are listed, as sequenced in a study of T cell responses to AZD1222 COVID-19 vaccine. Some clones are missing from TCRdb's copy, which holds only in-frame ones; the method was immunoSEQ multiplex PCR. This sample has 130,000 to 150,000 clones, with approximately 89% found just once. This specimen consisted of peripheral blood, obtained on day 0 of AZD1222 vaccination. All receptors come from an adult in good health.

The V call is TRBV6-1, the J call TRBJ2-3; TRBD2 aligns across 7 bases. CDR1 and CDR2 from the germline V gene are MNHNS and SASEGT. The CDR3 contains 14 residues. V lost 3 bases, J lost 3 bases, and 3 bases stayed unmatched. The CDR3 loop reads CASSEGRGTDTQYF. The CDR3 DNA reads TGTGCCAGCAGTGAGGGGCGGGGGACAGATACGCAGTATTTT.

This sequence joins TRBV6-6 and TRBJ1-5; 8 nucleotides match TRBD1. With V trimmed by 5 bases and J by 7 bases, 4 bases remained unmatched. The CDR3 has 13 amino acids. Germline V gene data show CDR1 as MNHNY and CDR2 as SVGAGI (reference sequence). CDR3 amino acids: CASSPGGGQPQHF. The CDR3 bases are TGTGCCAGCAGTCCAGGGGGCGGGCAGCCCCAGCATTTT.

V gene TRBV15 combines with J gene TRBJ2-2; possible D gene TRBD1, 6 bases. This CDR3 comprises 16 residues. Trimming took 0 bases from V and 1 from J, leaving 9 bases between them. Germline CDR1 and CDR2: LNHNV and YYDKDF (reference sequence). CDR3 DNA: TGTGCCACCAGCAGAGAAGGCAGGGGGAACACCGGGGAGCTGTTTTTT. This sequence encodes CATSREGRGNTGELFF.

The chain uses TRBV6-2 or TRBV6-3 and TRBJ1-1; no firm D call. Germline assignment: CDR1 MNHEY and CDR2 SVGEGT. Trimming removed 2 bases from V and 2 bases from J, with 9 bases in between. The CDR3 covers 14 residues. CDR3 DNA sequence: TGTGCCAGCAGTTACAGGGTGGACAACACTGAAGCTTTCTTT. This translates into CASSYRVDNTEAFF.

The gene calls are TRBV10-3 and TRBJ2-1; no clear D gene. Germline assignment: CDR1 ENHRY and CDR2 SYGVKD. The V gene lost 10 bases and the J gene lost 4 bases, with 8 bases spanning the gap. The CDR3 is made up of 11 amino acids. The CDR3: CATQLYNEQFF. The CDR3 DNA reads TGTGCCACCCAATTGTACAATGAGCAGTTCTTC.

This clone was counted once. J is TRBJ1-3 and V is TRBV13; the match to TRBD1 covers 8 bases. This CDR3 comprises 14 residues. From germline, CDR1 is PRHDT and CDR2 FYEKMQ (reference sequence). V was pared by 5 bases and J by 0 bases, with 0 bases of the junction left unmatched. The CDR3 nucleotides read TGTGCCAGCAGCCAGGGGGCCTCTGGAAACACCATATATTTT. This gives the protein CASSQGASGNTIYF.

The V call is TRBV7-2, the J call TRBJ2-3, with 7 positions matching TRBD1. This CDR3 has 16 residues. From germline, CDR1 is SGHTA and CDR2 FQGNSA. V lost 1 base, J lost 4 bases, and 8 bases stayed unmatched. In DNA, the CDR3 is TGTGCCAGCAGCTTAGTTCGGGACAGCTTCCCAGATACGCAGTATTTT. It codes for CASSLVRDSFPDTQYF.

The chain links TRBV5-4 to TRBJ2-7, with 8 bases identical to TRBD2. This CDR3 comprises 15 residues. With 4 bases clipped from V and 6 bases from J, the junction kept 12 bases outside the gene matches. Germline lookup yields CDR1 SGHNT and CDR2 YYREEE (reference sequence). The CDR3 reads CASSPGTRFSVEQYF. CDR3 bases: TGTGCCAGCAGCCCCGGGACTAGATTCTCGGTCGAGCAGTACTTC.

The V gene is TRBV6-5, the J gene TRBJ1-2; D gene ambiguous. In germline, CDR1 is MNHEY, CDR2 SVGAGI. V was pared by 6 bases and J by 6 bases, with 14 bases between. CDR3 length: 13 residues. The CDR3 protein is CASRIPGGNGYTF. The CDR3 DNA is TGTGCCAGCAGGATCCCGGGCGGCAATGGCTACACCTTC.

The V call is TRBV28, the J call TRBJ1-4; weak D call: TRBD1 (5 bases). Per germline, CDR1 MDHEN and CDR2 SYDVKM. V lost 6 bases, J lost 0 bases, and 20 bases lay in between. The CDR3 consists of 18 residues. CDR3 bases: TGTGCCAGCAGCTCCCGGCGGAGGGGCCATGCAACTAATGAAAAACTGTTTTTT. Translating gives CASSSRRRGHATNEKLFF.

The V call is TRBV7-9, the J call TRBJ2-7; D not resolved. This CDR3 spans 15 amino acids. Germline loops: CDR1 SEHNR, CDR2 FQNEAQ (reference sequence). V lost 1 base, J lost 1 base, and 11 bases lay in between. The DNA of the CDR3 is TGTGCCAGCAGCTTAGACGGAAGGGTATCCTACGAGCAGTACTTC. Its translation: CASSLDGRVSYEQYF.

The DNA of the CDR3 is TGTGCCAGCAGCTTGGAAACAGATACGCAGTATTTT. Translation: CASSLETDTQYF. The V gene is TRBV5-4, the J gene TRBJ2-3; D remains unclear. Germline V lookup: CDR1 SGHNT, CDR2 YYREEE (reference sequence). Trimming cost V 0 bases and J 3 bases, with 2 bases left between them. The CDR3 runs to 12 residues.

V gene TRBV12-3 or TRBV12-4 combines with J gene TRBJ1-1; D call uncertain. Trimming removed 5 bases from V and 7 bases from J, with 11 bases in between. The CDR3 totals 12 residues. This CDR3 reads CASSDRTGEAFF. In nucleotides, the CDR3 is TGTGCCAGCAGTGACCGAACGGGTGAAGCTTTCTTT.

This rearrangement joins TRBV4-2 to TRBJ1-4; D may be TRBD1 (6 bases). Germline V gene sequence: CDR1 LGHNA, CDR2 YNFKEQ. V gave up 6 bases and J gave up 6 bases, with 20 bases separating them. The CDR3 runs 16 residues. CDR3 in DNA: TGTGCCAGCAGTCAGGGGCTTAGGCAGGGAGATGAAAAACTGTTTTTT. Protein sequence: CASSQGLRQGDEKLFF.

The chain employs TRBV7-2 and TRBJ2-7; no reliable D call. The CDR3 runs 13 residues. The V end lost 1 base, the J end lost 3 bases, and 7 bases lay between the germline ends. Germline CDR1 is SGHTA and CDR2 is FQGNSA. The CDR3 bases are TGTGCCAGCAGCTTAGGCCAGGTCTACGAGCAGTACTTC. Translation gives CASSLGQVYEQYF.

The chain uses TRBV24-1 and TRBJ2-2, with 9 bases matching TRBD2. From germline, CDR1 is KGHDR and CDR2 SFDVKD. This CDR3 has 15 residues. J gave up 0 bases and V 9 bases, and 4 bases lay outside the gene matches. CDR3 in DNA: TGTGCCACCGCGGGAGGGCCCTCGAACACCGGGGAGCTGTTTTTT. This gives the protein CATAGGPSNTGELFF.

V and J are TRBV3-1 (or the pseudogene TRBV3-2) and TRBJ1-2; 9 nucleotides line up with TRBD1. The CDR3 runs 13 residues. The J segment lost 8 bases and the V segment lost 1 base, leaving 2 bases of the junction unmatched. Germline V gene data show CDR1 as LGHDT and CDR2 as YNNKEL (reference sequence). The DNA for the CDR3 is TGTGCCAGCAGCCAAGGGGACAGGGTCGGCTACACCTTC. It codes for CASSQGDRVGYTF.